A single sample gave rise to the 24 T cell receptor beta chains below, sequenced in a study of OX40 agonist ivuxolimab in advanced cancers. The receptor library was made with the immunoSEQ multiplex PCR assay. TCRdb re-hosts the immuneACCESS table, in-frame sequences only. Its copies lack some clones; in the studies checked, an unresolved V gene accounts for under half of them, and the cause for the rest is not known. The sample profile shows tens of thousands of clones; approximately 91% of them were found once. The top ten clones comprise 0.55% to 0.65% of the sample. Sample: CD4+ or CD8+ T cells sorted from blood, taken in a trial of the OX40 agonist ivuxolimab. These TCRs come from an adult with an advanced solid tumor such as melanoma, head and neck, liver or kidney cancer.

The genes are TRBV5-4 and TRBJ2-3, with D uncertain. V gave up 1 base and J gave up 1 base, with 10 bases separating them. Germline CDR1 SGHNT, CDR2 YYREEE (reference sequence). The CDR3 spans 15 residues. The CDR3 coding sequence is TGTGCCAGCAGCTTGTTTAACAGCCGCACAGATACGCAGTATTTT. It yields the protein CASSLFNSRTDTQYF.

The chain has TRBV19 and TRBJ2-5, with D tentatively TRBD2 (6 bases). V gave up 4 bases and J gave up 5 bases, with 17 bases separating them. The V gene's germline CDR1 is LNHDA and CDR2 SQIVND (reference sequence). The CDR3 contains 15 residues. The CDR3 coding sequence is TGTGCCAGTAGTAACACACCCCTAGGAGGGGAGACCCAGTACTTC. This codes for CASSNTPLGGETQYF.

CDR3 amino acids: CASSLAGGTIHGYTF. DNA for the CDR3: TGTGCCAGCAGCTTGGCCGGCGGGACAATTCATGGCTACACCTTC. The chain joins TRBV5-4 to TRBJ1-2; D is perhaps TRBD1 (6 bases). Germline lookup yields CDR1 SGHNT and CDR2 YYREEE (reference sequence). V dropped 0 bases and J dropped 6 bases, with 15 bases sitting between them. The CDR3 consists of 15 residues.

V usage is TRBV5-4 and J usage is TRBJ2-5; D remains ambiguous. V gave up 0 bases and J gave up 5 bases, with 11 bases separating them. CDR3 length: 14 residues. Germline CDR1 and CDR2: SGHNT and YYREEE (reference sequence). This chain's CDR3 is CASSLEGPRETQYF. The CDR3 DNA reads TGTGCCAGCAGCTTGGAGGGCCCGAGGGAGACCCAGTACTTC.

This chain uses TRBV19 with TRBJ2-3, with 12 bases aligning to TRBD2. Looked up from germline, CDR1 is LNHDA and CDR2 is SQIVND (reference sequence). Germline trimming cut 4 bases from V and 6 bases from J; bases unmatched to any gene: 8. The CDR3 runs 16 residues. CDR3 bases: TGTGCCAGTAGTAGGACTAGCGGGGTTACCCGGGATACGCAGTATTTT. It is translated as CASSRTSGVTRDTQYF.

The chain uses TRBV9 and TRBJ2-5; the D gene is possibly TRBD2 (5 bases). Germline V gene sequence: CDR1 SGDLS, CDR2 YYNGEE. CDR3 length: 14 amino acids. Trimming removed 3 bases from V and 7 bases from J, with 16 bases in between. CDR3 nucleotide sequence: TGTGCCAGCAGCGCCCCGGGAAATTACCGGACCCAGTACTTC. Translated: CASSAPGNYRTQYF.

This chain joins TRBV19 and TRBJ2-5; D possibly corresponds to TRBD1 (5 bases). V was cut by 3 bases and J by 6 bases, with 17 bases left in between. The CDR3 consists of 15 residues. The germline gives CDR1 LNHDA, CDR2 SQIVND (reference sequence). The CDR3 DNA is TGTGCCAGTAGTATTCTGGGGCCGGGTGGAAAGACCCAGTACTTC. Amino acid sequence: CASSILGPGGKTQYF.

This clone was counted a single time. This rearrangement joins TRBV10-3 to TRBJ2-7; 8 bases align to TRBD1. Trimming cost V 6 bases and J 0 bases; bases outside gene matches: 7. This CDR3 is 15 amino acids long. Germline V CDR1 and CDR2: ENHRY, SYGVKD. CDR3 region: CAISNTGGSSYEQYF. The CDR3 region has the DNA TGTGCCATCAGCAACACAGGGGGGAGCTCCTACGAGCAGTACTTC.

This clone was recorded a few times. This rearrangement joins TRBV7-8 to TRBJ2-3; D remains unclear. Germline CDR1 SGHVS, CDR2 FQNEAQ. The CDR3 is 14 amino acids. Trimming removed 2 bases at V and 8 bases at J, with 14 bases between. The DNA for the CDR3 is TGTGCCAGCAGCTTAAGTCGGGCCCGGAGTACGCAGTATTTT. Amino acid sequence: CASSLSRARSTQYF. Filled out from reference TRBV7-8 and TRBJ2-3, the complete variable domain reads GAGVSQSPRYKVAKRGQDVALRCDPISGHVSLFWYQQALGQGPEFLTYFQNEAQLDKSGLPSDRFFAERPEGSVSTLKIQRTQQEDSAVYLCASSLSRARSTQYFGPGTRLTVL.

The sample holds a few counts of this clone. The chain links TRBV12-5 to TRBJ2-2, with D tentatively TRBD1 (6 bases). V lost 5 bases to trimming and J lost 7 bases, with 11 bases between them. CDR1 and CDR2 from the germline V gene are LGHNT and FRNRAP. There are 13 residues in the CDR3. The CDR3 DNA reads TGTGCTAGTGGTAGAACAGGGAACGGGGAGCTGTTTTTT. Protein sequence: CASGRTGNGELFF.

This chain joins TRBV5-6 and TRBJ1-6, with D tentatively TRBD1 (5 bases). This CDR3 contains 14 residues. The germline V gene has CDR1 SGHDT and CDR2 YYEEEE. V was pared by 4 bases and J by 4 bases, with 9 bases between. CDR3 region: CASSPWGYNSPLHF. Written as DNA, the CDR3 is TGTGCCAGCAGCCCGTGGGGGTATAATTCACCCCTCCACTTT.

This rearrangement joins TRBV27 to TRBJ2-3; D call uncertain. This CDR3 has 13 amino acids. Trimming cost V 8 bases and J 3 bases, with 12 bases left between them. The germline V gene encodes CDR1 MNHEY and CDR2 SMNVEV (reference sequence). The CDR3 spells CASAFSGTDTQYF. DNA for the CDR3: TGTGCCAGCGCCTTCTCCGGGACAGATACGCAGTATTTT.

This rearrangement joins TRBV27 to TRBJ1-1; 7 bases align to TRBD1. V was pared by 2 bases and J by 8 bases, with 8 bases of the junction left unmatched. Germline loops: CDR1 MNHEY, CDR2 SMNVEV (reference sequence). CDR3 size: 14 residues. CDR3 region: CASSLRDRSLEAFF. DNA of the CDR3: TGTGCCAGCAGTTTAAGGGACAGAAGCTTAGAAGCTTTCTTT.

The chain uses TRBV6-4 and TRBJ2-3; D is unresolved. This CDR3 has 14 residues. Germline CDR1 is MRHNA and CDR2 is SNTAGT. V lost 4 bases to trimming and J lost 1 base, with 9 bases between them. Here the CDR3 DNA reads TGTGCCAGCAGTGTGGATATGGGCACAGATACGCAGTATTTT. It is translated as CASSVDMGTDTQYF.

The CDR3 here is CASSAGQGSFETQYF. Here the CDR3 DNA reads TGTGCCAGCTCCGCCGGACAGGGGAGTTTCGAGACCCAGTACTTC. V usage is TRBV18 and J usage is TRBJ2-5; 9 bases map to TRBD1. The J segment lost 5 bases and the V segment lost 6 bases, leaving 10 bases of the junction unmatched. The CDR3 covers 15 residues. Germline V gene data show CDR1 as KGHSH and CDR2 as LQKENI.

The CDR3 loop is CASSQNRAGANVLTF. CDR3 DNA: TGTGCCAGCAGCCAGAACAGGGCTGGGGCCAACGTCCTGACTTTC. This rearrangement joins TRBV14 to TRBJ2-6; D possibly corresponds to TRBD1 (6 bases). The length of the CDR3 is 15 residues. V lost 3 bases to trimming and J lost 2 bases, with 8 bases between them. In germline, CDR1 is SGHDN, CDR2 FVKESK.

This rearrangement joins TRBV27 to TRBJ1-6, with 10 bases that match TRBD1. The CDR3 sequence is 15 residues long. Germline V gene sequence: CDR1 MNHEY, CDR2 SMNVEV (reference sequence). V lost 5 bases to trimming and J lost 7 bases; unmatched junction nucleotides: 5. CDR3 in DNA: TGTGCCAGCAGTCTCGAGGGACAGGGGAATTCACCCCTCCACTTT. Translation: CASSLEGQGNSPLHF.

This clone appeared a few times. This chain joins TRBV9 and TRBJ2-2; D not certain. The CDR3 totals 13 residues. Germline V lookup: CDR1 SGDLS, CDR2 YYNGEE. Trimming pared 3 bases from V and 5 bases from J, leaving 8 bases between. This CDR3 reads CASSERGTGELFF. The DNA of the CDR3 is TGTGCCAGCAGCGAAAGAGGAACCGGGGAGCTGTTTTTT. Full variable domain (remainder filled in from reference TRBV9 and TRBJ2-2): DSGVTQTPKHLITATGQRVTLRCSPRSGDLSVYWYQQSLDQGLQFLIQYYNGEERAKGNILERFSAQQFPDLHSELNLSSLELGDSALYFCASSERGTGELFFGEGSRLTVL.

This chain links TRBV9 with TRBJ1-6; D call uncertain. Germline V gives CDR1 SGDLS, CDR2 YYNGEE. Trimming took off 7 bases at V and 7 bases at J, with 12 bases between the two ends. The CDR3 spans 13 residues. CDR3 coding DNA: TGTGCCAGCCGAGGTTCGATGAATTCACCCCTCCACTTT. Translating gives CASRGSMNSPLHF. The full variable domain, with the rest looked up from reference TRBV9 and TRBJ1-6, is DSGVTQTPKHLITATGQRVTLRCSPRSGDLSVYWYQQSLDQGLQFLIQYYNGEERAKGNILERFSAQQFPDLHSELNLSSLELGDSALYFCASRGSMNSPLHFGNGTRLTVT.

The chain has TRBV5-1 and TRBJ2-6, with TRBD1 identical over 7 bases. Germline lookup yields CDR1 SGHRS and CDR2 YFSETQ. The V gene end was trimmed by 2 bases and the J gene end by 2 bases; junction bases not matched to a gene: 13. The CDR3 covers 19 residues. CDR3 nucleotide sequence: TGCGCCAGCAGCTTCTCTGGACAGGCCGGACTGGCTGGGGCCAACGTCCTGACTTTC. Residues: CASSFSGQAGLAGANVLTF.

The chain combines TRBV30 with TRBJ1-2; maybe TRBD1 (6 bases). Trimming took off 2 bases at V and 0 bases at J, with 16 bases between the two ends. The V gene's germline CDR1 is GTSNPN and CDR2 SVGIG (reference sequence). There are 16 residues in the CDR3. The CDR3 reads CAWSPRQVLANYGYTF. As DNA, the CDR3 is TGTGCCTGGAGTCCCCGACAGGTACTAGCTAACTATGGCTACACCTTC.

The chain links TRBV19 to TRBJ1-5, with D perhaps TRBD1 (5 bases). This CDR3 is built from 16 residues. With 2 bases removed from V and 0 bases from J, the gap between germline ends came to 11 bases. CDR1 and CDR2 (germline): LNHDA, SQIVND (reference sequence). The CDR3 DNA reads TGTGCCAGTAGTATATGGGGGGGGAATAGCAATCAGCCCCAGCATTTT. It is translated as CASSIWGGNSNQPQHF.

The chain employs TRBV30 and TRBJ1-5; 9 nucleotides align to TRBD1. V was pared by 3 bases and J by 5 bases, with 8 bases of the junction left unmatched. The CDR3 consists of 15 residues. The germline V gene has CDR1 GTSNPN and CDR2 SVGIG (reference sequence). CDR3 in amino acids: CAWSLTGGRDQPQHF. The CDR3 coding sequence is TGTGCCTGGAGCCTGACAGGGGGTAGGGATCAGCCCCAGCATTTT.

The chain links TRBV10-3 to TRBJ1-2; D remains unclear. Germline loops: CDR1 ENHRY, CDR2 SYGVKD. The CDR3 has 13 amino acids. Trimming pared 7 bases from V and 0 bases from J, leaving 9 bases between. CDR3 amino acids: CAITDLPNYGYTF. DNA for the CDR3: TGTGCCATCACCGACTTGCCTAACTATGGCTACACCTTC.